A selection of T cell receptor beta chains follows, all from one sample in a study of blood T cell repertoires in COVID-19. Method: immunoSEQ multiplex PCR; TCRdb's copy keeps in-frame clones and lacks some. The data show 130,000 to 150,000 clones, approximately 85% seen once. The sequencing input was peripheral blood. Receptors were obtained from a woman aged 55-69 years with COVID-19, enrolled during active disease. The CDR3 runs from the conserved cysteine through the conserved F or W. A D gene is named only where the DNA matches it firmly.

j_gene	v_gene	d_gene	CDR3nt	CDR3aa
TRBJ1-2	TRBV6-1	TRBD1	TGTGCCAGCAGTGAATGGGGGACAGGTATGAACTATGGCTACACCTTC	CASSEWGTGMNYGYTF
TRBJ1-6	TRBV7-8	TRBD1	TGTGCCAGCAGCGGACAGGGTATAAATCGGGTATCCTATAATTCACCCCTCCACTTT	CASSGQGINRVSYNSPLHF
TRBJ2-7	TRBV28	-	TGTGCCAGCAGTTCCCTTCACATTTCCTCCTACGAGCAGTACTTC	CASSSLHISSYEQYF
TRBJ2-3	TRBV19	-	TGTGCCAGTAAGGGACAACCTACTACGCAGTATTTT	CASKGQPTTQYF
TRBJ1-2	TRBV5-1	TRBD1	TGCGCCAGCAGCCCCCCCAAGGGTCAGGGGGCCTTCTCCCTCTATGGCTACACCTTC	CASSPPKGQGAFSLYGYTF
TRBJ2-5	TRBV7-9	-	TGTGCCAGCAGCTTAGCGGTCACGGGGAAGCAAGAGACCCAGTACTTC	CASSLAVTGKQETQYF
TRBJ1-2	TRBV4-1	TRBD1	TGCGCCAGCAGCGATAGGGACAGGCCCATGAACTATGGCTACACCTTC	CASSDRDRPMNYGYTF
TRBJ1-2	TRBV27	-	TGTGCCACCCGGCCTTCTGGGGGGTATGGCTACACCTTC	CATRPSGGYGYTF
TRBJ2-1	TRBV19	TRBD1	TGTGCCAGTACCAGGGACAGGTCCAATGAGCAGTTCTTC	CASTRDRSNEQFF
TRBJ2-1	TRBV12-5	-	TGTGCTAGTGGTTTTGTAGATGAGCAGTTCTTC	CASGFVDEQFF
TRBJ1-2	TRBV10-1	TRBD1	TGCGCCAGCAGTGAGCATACAGGGGGCGGCTACACCTTC	CASSEHTGGGYTF
TRBJ1-2	TRBV15	-	TGTGCCACCAGCAGAGACAGACTTTACTATGGCTACACCTTC	CATSRDRLYYGYTF
TRBJ1-1	TRBV7-2	TRBD1	TGTGCCAGCAGCCTATCGACAGGGATGAACACTGAAGCTTTCTTT	CASSLSTGMNTEAFF
TRBJ2-1	TRBV25-1	-	TGTGCCAGCAGTGCTGACAATGAGCAGTTCTTC	CASSADNEQFF